This entry is about one T cell receptor beta chain. The assay was immunoSEQ multiplex PCR, and TCRdb's table has in-frame clones only and misses some. Of 80,000 to 85,000 clones in the sample, about 88% were seen once. The data derive from a study of control samples from healthy donors and cancer patients. The sequenced sample consisted of blood. The TCR was taken from a woman in her forties or fifties in good health.

The CDR3 DNA follows: TGTGCCAGCAGCTTAGGGGTCAGGGACTACGAGCAGTACTTC. Translation: CASSLGVRDYEQYF. This chain uses TRBV11-2 with TRBJ2-7; a possible D gene is TRBD1 (5 bases). V lost 1 base, J lost 3 bases, and 10 bases lay in between. CDR1 SGHAT and CDR2 FQNNGV come from the germline V gene. The CDR3 contains 14 residues.